A single sample is the source of the 3 T cell receptor beta chains below, sequenced in a study of response to subunit inactivated influenza vaccine. TCRdb called the RT-PCR reads again in MiXCR, with one record for every CDR3 protein. The sample lists more than 250,000 distinct CDR3 sequences, about a fifth occurring once. The sample in question was PBMCs from blood, obtained approximately 20 months after vaccination. The receptor source for this set is a man between 50 and 70 years old who received an inactivated influenza vaccine.

CDR3 nucleotides: TGTGCCAGCAGTGGAACTGGAAACACCATATATTTT. Translated, it gives CASSGTGNTIYF. The genes are TRBV6-6 and TRBJ1-3, with D uncertain. From germline, CDR1 is MNHNY and CDR2 SVGAGI (reference sequence). Trimming removed 5 bases from V and 2 bases from J, with 4 bases in between. There are 12 residues in the CDR3.

The chain links TRBV4-3 to TRBJ2-3; 12 bases match TRBD2. CDR1 is LGHNA and CDR2 is YSLEER in the germline V gene. The CDR3 consists of 15 residues. The J segment lost 5 bases and the V segment lost 2 bases, leaving 2 bases of the junction unmatched. This CDR3 is CASSQLAGGQDTQYF. CDR3 DNA: TGCGCCAGCAGCCAACTAGCGGGGGGGCAAGATACGCAGTATTTT.

This clonotype was picked up a small number of times. J is TRBJ1-4 and V is TRBV4-1; tentative D call: TRBD1 (6 bases). The CDR3 consists of 15 residues. V dropped 1 base and J dropped 2 bases, with 8 bases sitting between them. CDR1 is MGHRA and CDR2 is YSYEKL in the germline V gene. The CDR3 DNA follows: TGCGCCAGCAGCCAAGCTACAGGGACTAATGAAAAACTGTTTTTT. Translating it yields CASSQATGTNEKLFF.